This T cell receptor beta chain was captured in a study of coeliac disease. Study findings and constraints: Only 1 of 6 controls, but about 45% of the 18 coeliac samples, showed published gliadin-specific TRB sequences.

Cells were frozen in aliquots of approximately 450,000, and one aliquot per fraction was sequenced. TCRdb keeps only in-frame clones here, not all; method: immunoSEQ multiplex PCR. The profile covers about 7,300 clones, with nearly 65% appearing a single time and about 3% taken by the ten largest. In regard to this clone: Its antigen remains unknown.

CDR1 SGHNT and CDR2 YYREEE come from the germline V gene (reference sequence). The CDR3 runs 15 residues. Germline trimming cut 1 base from V and 4 bases from J; bases unmatched to any gene: 2. This sequence joins TRBV5-4 and TRBJ2-1; TRBD2 aligns across 10 bases. Sequenced: lamina propria lymphocytes from the gut. This receptor was taken from a woman aged 55-69 years with active celiac disease. The CDR3 bases are TGTGCCAGCAGCTTGCCAGCGGGGGGGTACAATGAGCAGTTCTTC. This codes for CASSLPAGGYNEQFF.